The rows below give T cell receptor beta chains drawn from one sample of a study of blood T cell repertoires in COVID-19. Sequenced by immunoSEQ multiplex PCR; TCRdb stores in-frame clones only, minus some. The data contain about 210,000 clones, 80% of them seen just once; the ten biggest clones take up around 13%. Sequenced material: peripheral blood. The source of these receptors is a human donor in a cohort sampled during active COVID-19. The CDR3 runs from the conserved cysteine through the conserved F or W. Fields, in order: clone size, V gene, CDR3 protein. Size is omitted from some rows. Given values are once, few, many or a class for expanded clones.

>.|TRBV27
CASSSRTRVGGNQPQHF
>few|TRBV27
CASSLTSGRFNEQYF
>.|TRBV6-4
CASSAGYSNTEAFF
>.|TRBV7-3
CASSLPGLAGSTDTQYF
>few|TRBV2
CASKTEEATNEKLFF
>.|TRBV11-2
CASSLDPGQSELFF
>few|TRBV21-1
CTLAKNIQYF
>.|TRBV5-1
CASSSGSTGLGGTDTQYF
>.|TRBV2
CASRGTGGYEQYF
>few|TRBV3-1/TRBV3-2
CASSQGTGAPQPQHF
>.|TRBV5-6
CASSPTGGNGIQYF
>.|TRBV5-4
CASSSSMTRSGANVLTF
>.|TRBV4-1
CASSQGPAPGESSYNEQFF
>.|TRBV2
CASSDRQGSGNTIYF
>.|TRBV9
CASSALAGSLSYNEQFF
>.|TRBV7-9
CASSSEWGQYTEAFF
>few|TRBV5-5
CASDGAGQAGRTQYF
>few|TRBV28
CASSQGQLLNSPLHF
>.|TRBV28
CASSPTGEEKLFF
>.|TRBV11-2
CASSLVTGTGWAEAFF
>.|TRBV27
CASSPSGADTGELFF
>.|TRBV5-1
CASSVTGSSNQPQHF
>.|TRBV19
CASIPHGGYYGYTF
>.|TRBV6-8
CASSSTISSYNSPLHF
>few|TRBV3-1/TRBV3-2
CASSQAPPTDQPQHF
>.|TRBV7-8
CASSLGRTSSYEQYF
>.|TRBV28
CASRDPGQDVYGYTF
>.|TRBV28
CASTHGGAVYEQYF
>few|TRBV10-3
CAISETSAGVGADTQYF
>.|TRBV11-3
CASSLGRLGTGELFF
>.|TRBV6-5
CASSFRTGGDIQYF
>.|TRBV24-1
CATSGGTDTQYF
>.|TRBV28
CASSSRLRAGKETQYF
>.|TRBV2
CASSRGAKRVTEAFF
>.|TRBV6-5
CASSRGPVYEQYF
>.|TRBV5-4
CASSFPGQGTDTQYF
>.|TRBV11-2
CASSPLAGGNYEQYF
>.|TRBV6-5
CASSPGGGNQPQHF
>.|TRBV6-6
CASSYGEESTDTQYF
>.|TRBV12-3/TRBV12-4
CASRGGRRGELFF
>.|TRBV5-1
CASSPRSYRTDTQYF
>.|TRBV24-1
CATSDYPGLAQPGYEQFF
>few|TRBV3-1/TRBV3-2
CASSQGVGETGTEAFF
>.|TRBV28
CASRSGRAGNEQFF
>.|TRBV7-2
CASSSQGKQQETQYF
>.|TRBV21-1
CASSKGRQGDRGKHQPQHF
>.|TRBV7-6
CASSLDGDNSPLHF
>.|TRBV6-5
CASISVRSQTEAFF
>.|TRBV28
CASSTHGELTEAFF
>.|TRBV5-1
CASSQGQGASISGANVLTF
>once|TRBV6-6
CASSYAGLTDTQYF
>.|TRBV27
CASSSQGFGYEQYF
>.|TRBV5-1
CASSLGGDPRTQYF
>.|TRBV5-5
CASSLGHPNTGELFF
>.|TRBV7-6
CASSPGGDTQYF